This TCR beta chain was observed in a study of cytomegalovirus exposure and HLA in healthy donors. In the PCR, 60 Vbeta and 13 Jbeta primers were used. Only in-frame clones appear in the TCRdb table, and some are missing; sequencing was by immunoSEQ multiplex PCR. The profile shows approximately 150,000 clones, 60% to 80% of them singletons. The length of the CDR3 is 13 residues. Germline values: CDR1 MNHNY, CDR2 SVGAGI (reference sequence). The ends lost 8 bases at V and 6 bases at J; junction bases unmatched: 5. As to this clone: Its antigen remains unknown.

The study, taken as a whole, reports: What TCR beta sequences reportedly achieved was accurate prediction of HLA-A and HLA-B alleles in most subjects. In an earlier analysis, most TCR beta V segments were productive about 87% or about 30% of the time. Using a false discovery rate of 0.05, a later analysis showed that approximately 17,000 TCR beta sequences were associated with HLA alleles.

The receptor's source is a female donor in good health and CMV-seronegative. V and J are TRBV6-6 and TRBJ2-1, with 9 bases matching TRBD1. Specimen: PBMCs. The DNA of the CDR3 is TGTGCCAGCGTCCGGACAGGGGTCAATGAGCAGTTCTTC. This codes for CASVRTGVNEQFF.